The T cell receptor (beta chain) described here comes from a study of T-cell reconstitution after alpha-beta-depleted transplantation in children. Unique molecular identifiers tagged the TCRbeta library. TCRdb used MiXCR to reprocess the PCR reads, holding one entry per CDR3 protein. The sample lists fewer than 450,000 distinct CDR3 sequences; around 15% were seen once. The trim removed 5 bases at V and 1 base at J, leaving 4 bases unmatched. The CDR3 consists of 14 residues. The sequence was collected from a male patient aged 2-10 years who had a stem cell transplant for acute lymphoblastic leukemia, so the T cells may come from the graft donor. V is TRBV12-3 or TRBV12-4 and J is TRBJ2-7; 8 bases align to TRBD2. The sequences come from PBMCs, mostly from graft donor cells, collected 360 days after TCRalphabeta/CD19-depleted stem cell transplant. CDR3 protein: CASSGLAESYEQYF. The CDR3 nucleotides are TGTGCCAGCAGTGGACTAGCCGAGTCCTACGAGCAGTACTTC.